The 27 T cell receptor beta chains presented below share a single source sample, sequenced in a study of CD8+CD57+ T cells in acquired aplastic anemia. Genomic DNA acted as the template from which TCR beta VDJ combination and CDR3 sequence profiling were carried out. A single record per CDR3 protein comes from TCRdb applying MiXCR to the reads. The table has approximately 380,000 distinct CDR3 sequences, approximately 70% seen once. The sample taken for sequencing was sorted CD4+, CD8+, or CD8+CD57+ T cells (not recorded which) from PBMCs. The receptors were sampled from a human donor in good health, serving as a control.

The V and J genes are TRBV7-9 and TRBJ2-2, with 8 bases that match TRBD2. CDR1 is SEHNR and CDR2 is FQNEAQ in the germline V gene (reference sequence). The CDR3 is made up of 16 amino acids. V dropped 5 bases and J dropped 6; count of bases not matched to a gene: 11. CDR3 sequence reads: CASSRGGDSNPGELFF. The CDR3 DNA reads as TGTGCCAGCAGCCGGGGGGGTGATAGCAATCCCGGGGAGCTGTTTTTT.

J is TRBJ2-1 and V is TRBV2; TRBD2 agrees at 8 bases. V was pared by 6 bases and J by 8 bases, with 9 bases of the junction left unmatched. The germline V gene has CDR1 SNHLY and CDR2 FYNNEI. CDR3 size: 14 residues. The CDR3 region has the DNA TGTGCCAGCAGCTTTGGACTAGCATACGATGAGCAGTTCTTC. Residues: CASSFGLAYDEQFF.

Remarks on this clonotype: A read error may account for a junction end that differs from germline. The CDR3 loop reads CAGSQGVGANVLTF. CDR3 sequence (DNA): TGTGCCGGCAGTCAGGGGGTCGGGGCCAACGTCCTGACTTTC. The J gene is TRBJ2-6, the V gene TRBV27, with 7 bases matching TRBD1. Germline loops: CDR1 MNHEY, CDR2 SMNVEV (reference sequence). The CDR3 spans 14 residues.

On this clonotype itself: It may be a read error: a sequence one base away is much more abundant. The CDR3 spells CASSKNRDGVSPLHF. The CDR3 coding sequence is TGTGCCAGCAGCAAGAACCGGGACGGGGTTTCACCCCTCCACTTT. This chain links TRBV7-4 with TRBJ1-6; perhaps TRBD1 as D (5 bases). V gave up 5 bases and J gave up 9 bases, with 17 bases separating them. CDR1 and CDR2 (germline): SGHVT, SQSDAQ. This CDR3 comprises 15 residues.

About this clonotype: The junction shows a germline mismatch at one end, possibly a read error. J is TRBJ1-3 and V is TRBV20-1; D is uncertain. This CDR3 is built from 15 residues. Germline assignment: CDR1 DFQATT and CDR2 SNEGSKA (reference sequence). CDR3 residues: CGAAGRRRSGNAIYF. In DNA form, the CDR3 reads TGCGGTGCTGCTGGGAGGAGGCGTTCTGGAAACGCCATATATTTT.

The CDR3 reads CASSLLDQSGYTF. The DNA for the CDR3 is TGTGCCAGCAGCTTACTTGACCAGAGCGGCTACACCTTC. The chain carries TRBV7-2 and TRBJ1-2, with D unresolved. The CDR3 is made up of 13 amino acids. Between the trimmed V and J ends, which lost 2 bases and 8 bases, there was a span of 12 bases. Per germline, CDR1 SGHTA and CDR2 FQGNSA.

The chain couples TRBV7-2 to TRBJ1-4, with D possibly being TRBD1 (5 bases). Deletions cut 3 bases from V and 14 bases from J, with 22 bases between. CDR3 length: 15 residues. Germline CDR1 and CDR2: SGHTA and FQGNSA. CDR3 loop: CASSLEGREAEMLFF. The DNA for the CDR3 is TGTGCCAGCAGCTTGGAGGGGAGGGAAGCTGAAATGCTGTTTTTT.

Points on this clonotype: At one end, the junction sequence differs from germline, possibly due to a read error. The V call is TRBV20-1, the J call TRBJ1-2; no firm D call. Germline V gene sequence: CDR1 DFQATT, CDR2 SNEGSKA (reference sequence). This CDR3 has 13 residues. As DNA, the CDR3 is TGCGGTGCTCCTTGGGAGGCTGGTTACGGCTACACCTTC. This sequence encodes CGAPWEAGYGYTF.

Details on this clonotype: Likely a read error: the CDR3 ends without its conserved phenylalanine or tryptophan. The limits of the CDR3 on the DNA are not certain, so only TCRdb's listed CDR3 is given. The genes are TRBV7-2 and TRBJ2-7; TRBD1 is taken as the D call from the table, unchecked against the DNA. The CDR3 has 13 amino acids, counting both end residues. Germline V gives CDR1 SGHTA, CDR2 FQGNSA. CDR3 in amino acids: CASSEGQGGSYEQ.

CDR3 bases: TGTGCCAGCAGCGACGAAGTACCACGTCAGCCCCAGCATTTT. It codes for CASSDEVPRQPQHF. The chain carries TRBV2 and TRBJ1-5; D is uncertain. Trimming stripped 6 bases from V and 6 bases from J, with 15 bases between. The CDR3 has 14 residues. CDR1 is SNHLY, CDR2 FYNNEI, per germline. Full variable domain (outside the CDR3, taken from reference TRBV2 and TRBJ1-5): EPEVTQTPSHQVTQMGQEVILRCVPISNHLYFYWYRQILGQKVEFLVSFYNNEISEKSEIFDDQFSVERPDGSNFTLKIRSTKLEDSAMYFCASSDEVPRQPQHFGDGTRLSIL.

This chain uses TRBV20-1 with TRBJ1-5; D is possibly TRBD1 (6 bases). The V gene's germline CDR1 is DFQATT and CDR2 SNEGSKA (reference sequence). The V end was cut by 4 bases, the J end by 1 base, with 8 bases between. The CDR3 has 13 residues. The CDR3 here is CSAKGVSNQPQHF. CDR3 nucleotides: TGCAGTGCTAAGGGGGTGAGCAATCAGCCCCAGCATTTT.

With regard to this clonotype: One junction end does not reproduce the germline sequence, and a read error may be involved. The genes are TRBV12-3 or TRBV12-4 and TRBJ2-3, with D possibly matching TRBD2 (5 bases). CDR3 length: 16 residues. CDR3 in amino acids: CASGFHGVGGTDTQYF. The CDR3 nucleotides are TGTGCCAGCGGTTTTCACGGCGTCGGGGGCACAGATACGCAGTATTTT.

The chain is built from TRBV11-1 and TRBJ1-6, with D possibly being TRBD1 (5 bases). Germline lookup yields CDR1 SGHAT and CDR2 FQDESV (reference sequence). Trimming stripped 5 bases from V and 8 bases from J, with 16 bases between. The CDR3 has 15 residues. CDR3 loop: CASSAERGGDSPLHF. The CDR3 coding sequence is TGTGCCAGCAGCGCAGAACGGGGGGGTGATTCACCCCTCCACTTT. Supplemented by reference TRBV11-1 and TRBJ1-6, the full variable domain reads EAEVAQSPRYKITEKSQAVAFWCDPISGHATLYWYRQILGQGPELLVQFQDESVVDDSQLPKDRFSAERLKGVDSTLKIQPAELGDSAMYLCASSAERGGDSPLHFGNGTRLTVT.

There are many counts of this clonotype. The chain uses TRBV7-2 and TRBJ2-5; D may be TRBD2 (7 bases). The germline gives CDR1 SGHTA, CDR2 FQGNSA. With 1 base removed from V and 3 bases from J, the gap between germline ends came to 12 bases. The CDR3 contains 15 residues. The CDR3 here is CASSLGGGLEETQYF. CDR3 nucleotide sequence: TGTGCCAGCAGCTTAGGGGGGGGCCTCGAAGAGACCCAGTACTTC. The whole variable domain, filled in from reference TRBV7-2 and TRBJ2-5, reads GAGVSQSPSNKVTEKGKDVELRCDPISGHTALYWYRQSLGQGLEFLIYFQGNSAPDKSGLPSDRFSAERTGGSVSTLTIQRTQQEDSAVYLCASSLGGGLEETQYFGPGTRLLVL.

This sequence joins TRBV24-1 and TRBJ2-3; D might be TRBD2 (6 bases). The J call may be incorrect, as the DNA end agrees better with TRBJ2-2. The CDR3 has 14 residues. Germline CDR1 is KGHDR and CDR2 is SFDVKD. The CDR3 nucleotides read TGTGCCACCAGCGTCCAATGGAGGGCCATGGAGCTGTTTTTT. It yields the protein CATSVQWRAMELFF.

To note about this clonotype: A read error may produce the germline difference seen at one junction end. This chain uses TRBV7-3 with TRBJ1-1; no clear D. The CDR3 runs 13 residues. Germline V lookup: CDR1 SGHTA, CDR2 FQGTGA. The CDR3 protein is CASSVSPSTDTLF. The CDR3 DNA sequence: TGTGCCAGCAGCGTCAGTCCCAGCACAGATACGCTCTTT.

Concerning this clonotype: One end of the junction fails to match germline, which may point to a read error. The chain employs TRBV6-2 or TRBV6-3 and TRBJ1-6; 7 bases fit TRBD1. There are 13 residues in the CDR3. Germline V gives CDR1 MNHEY, CDR2 SVGEGT. The CDR3 reads CAIRYQGDSPIHF. The CDR3, as DNA: TGTGCCATCCGTTACCAGGGGGACTCACCCATCCACTTT.

This clonotype came up many times. V usage is TRBV6-4 and J usage is TRBJ2-3; TRBD1 or TRBD2 may be the D gene (5 bases each). Per germline, CDR1 MRHNA and CDR2 SNTAGT. The germline V and J ends were trimmed by 2 bases and 1 base, with 10 bases remaining between them. This CDR3 comprises 15 residues. The CDR3 loop reads CASSDRRDGTDTQYF. The CDR3 bases are TGTGCCAGCAGTGACCGCAGGGACGGCACAGATACGCAGTATTTT.

This sequence joins TRBV2 and TRBJ2-2; 15 bases agree with TRBD2. V trimming: 4 bases; J trimming: 4 bases; junction bases outside the gene matches: 10. This CDR3 region has 19 residues. The germline V gene has CDR1 SNHLY and CDR2 FYNNEI. The DNA of the CDR3 is TGTGCCAGCAGTGTCCGCGGGACTAGCGGGGGGTGGGTCACCGGGGAGCTGTTTTTT. Its translation is CASSVRGTSGGWVTGELFF.

The J gene is TRBJ2-7, the V gene TRBV5-1; tentatively, D is TRBD1 (5 bases). Germline CDR1 SGHRS, CDR2 YFSETQ. Trimming removed 5 bases from V and 11 bases from J, with 17 bases in between. The CDR3 sequence is 12 residues long. In nucleotides, the CDR3 is TGCGCCAGCAGAACGACGACAGTCATGAAGTACTTC. It codes for CASRTTTVMKYF.

This chain joins TRBV6-1 and TRBJ1-6; unclear D gene. Trimming cost V 5 bases and J 6 bases, with 11 bases left between them. This CDR3 has 14 amino acids. Germline loops: CDR1 MNHNS, CDR2 SASEGT. For the CDR3, the DNA is TGTGCCAGCAGTTACCGACTAGCTAATTCACCCCTCCACTTT. As protein: CASSYRLANSPLHF.

The chain employs TRBV19 and TRBJ1-6; D not resolved. The germline V gene has CDR1 LNHDA and CDR2 SQIVND (reference sequence). V lost 5 bases and J lost 17, with 19 bases in between. This CDR3 contains 13 residues. This chain's CDR3 is CASSSQPPSPVHF. The CDR3 bases are TGTGCCAGTAGTTCGCAGCCCCCTTCTCCCGTCCACTTT.

The rearrangement joins TRBV7-4 to TRBJ1-1; D ambiguous. The CDR3 spans 15 residues. The germline V gene has CDR1 SGHVT and CDR2 SQSDAQ. Trimming stripped 5 bases from V and 11 bases from J, with 24 bases between. The CDR3 here is CASSPVSITVELAFF. DNA of the CDR3: TGTGCCAGCAGCCCTGTATCGATCACCGTGGAGCTGGCTTTCTTT.

This clonotype was observed a handful of times. The CDR3 nucleotides read TGTGCCATCAGTGCTTCAGGGTCGGATGGCTACACCTTC. Protein: CAISASGSDGYTF. The rearrangement links TRBV10-3 to TRBJ1-2; D possibly corresponds to TRBD1 (5 bases). Trimming took 4 bases from V and 6 from J, leaving 12 bases between them. CDR3 length: 13 residues. Germline values: CDR1 ENHRY, CDR2 SYGVKD.

A note on this clonotype: The conserved phenylalanine or tryptophan is not found at the CDR3 terminus, so this likely reflects a read error. The rearrangement joins TRBV5-6 to TRBJ2-5, with 9 positions matching TRBD2. The CDR3 is made up of 17 amino acids. V lost 0 bases and J lost 4; bases outside the gene matches: 10. Germline lookup yields CDR1 SGHDT and CDR2 YYEEEE. The CDR3 region has the DNA TGTGCCAGCAGCTTGGCCGGAGTAGCGGGGGCCCCAGAGACCCAGTACCTC. As protein: CASSLAGVAGAPETQYL.

The chain couples TRBV4-3 to TRBJ1-3; TRBD1 aligns across 8 bases. The trim removed 0 bases at V and 0 bases at J, leaving 10 bases unmatched. There are 19 residues in the CDR3. Germline-derived CDR1 and CDR2 are LGHNA and YSLEER. Here the CDR3 DNA reads TGCGCCAGCAGCCAAGATAAGATGGGGACAGGAAGCTCTGGAAACACCATATATTTT. This sequence encodes CASSQDKMGTGSSGNTIYF.

V usage is TRBV5-6 and J usage is TRBJ1-2; TRBD1 matches at 9 bases. CDR1 SGHDT and CDR2 YYEEEE come from the germline V gene. The V segment lost 0 bases and the J segment 3 bases; nucleotides outside the gene matches: 3. This CDR3 has 15 residues. CDR3 region: CASSLVTGGDYGYTF. CDR3 sequence (DNA): TGTGCCAGCAGCTTGGTAACAGGGGGCGACTATGGCTACACCTTC.